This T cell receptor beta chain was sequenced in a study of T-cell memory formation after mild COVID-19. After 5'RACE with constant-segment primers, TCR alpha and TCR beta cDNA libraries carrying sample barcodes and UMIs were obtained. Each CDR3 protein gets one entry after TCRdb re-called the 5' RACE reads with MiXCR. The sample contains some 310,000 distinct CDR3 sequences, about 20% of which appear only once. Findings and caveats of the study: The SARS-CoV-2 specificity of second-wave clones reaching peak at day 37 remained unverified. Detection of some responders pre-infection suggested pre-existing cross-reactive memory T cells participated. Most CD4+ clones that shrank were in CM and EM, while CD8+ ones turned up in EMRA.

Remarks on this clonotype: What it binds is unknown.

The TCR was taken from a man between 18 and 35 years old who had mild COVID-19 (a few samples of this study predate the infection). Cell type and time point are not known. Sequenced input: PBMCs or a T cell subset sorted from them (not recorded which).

This CDR3 reads CASMDLNTEAFF. DNA for the CDR3: TGTGCCAGCATGGACTTGAACACTGAAGCTTTCTTT. This chain connects TRBV28 to TRBJ1-1; D unresolved. This CDR3 comprises 12 residues. The V and J ends lost 7 bases and 0 bases respectively, with 6 bases between them. Germline V gene lookup returns CDR1 MDHEN and CDR2 SYDVKM.